One and the same sample provided the 8 T cell receptor beta chains below, sequenced in a study of T cells in Graves' hyperthyroidism and ophthalmopathy. RNA transcripts provided the source from which TCR beta CDR3 regions were amplified. The TCR CDR3 first-round RT-PCR relied on the HTBI primer set. Each CDR3 protein is one row after TCRdb ran MiXCR on the multiplex PCR reads. The table shows some 600,000 distinct CDR3 sequences, with approximately 14% occurring only once. Sequencing was performed on blood. These TCRs come from a young woman with Graves' hyperthyroidism that later progressed to Graves' ophthalmopathy.

In its sample, this clonotype was seen many times. V and J are TRBV12-3 or TRBV12-4 and TRBJ2-6; 8 nucleotides align to TRBD1. This CDR3 has 17 residues. V shed 2 bases, J shed 4 bases, and the junction held 7 bases outside the gene matches. The CDR3 sequence: CASSLRTGFTGANVLTF. The CDR3 nucleotides are TGTGCCAGCAGTTTACGGACAGGGTTCACCGGGGCCAACGTCCTGACTTTC.

This clonotype was seen many times. The CDR3 DNA sequence: TGTGCCAGCAGTTCAACACAGGGGGCGAGGACTAATGAAAAACTGTTTTTT. It specifies CASSSTQGARTNEKLFF. V usage is TRBV12-3 or TRBV12-4 and J usage is TRBJ1-4, with TRBD1 matching 9 bases. This CDR3 is 17 amino acids long. V lost 4 bases and J lost 2; bases outside the gene matches: 8.

This clonotype was seen ten or more times. The chain couples TRBV19 to TRBJ2-2, with D uncertain. This CDR3 spans 12 amino acids. The V gene's germline CDR1 is LNHDA and CDR2 SQIVND (reference sequence). V was trimmed by 4 bases and J by 4 bases, leaving 4 bases between them. The CDR3 here is CASSTLTGELFF. For the CDR3, the DNA is TGTGCCAGTAGTACCCTCACCGGGGAGCTGTTTTTT.

The rearrangement uses TRBV6-6 and TRBJ1-5; a weak D match, TRBD1 (6 bases). Trimming left V 2 bases short and J 9 bases short, with 14 bases between. CDR1 is MNHNY, CDR2 SVGAGI, per germline (reference sequence). This CDR3 contains 14 residues. The CDR3 DNA is TGTGCCAGCAGTTACGGGCGGGGGGGCGCGCCCCAGCATTTT. It encodes CASSYGRGGAPQHF.

There are many counts of this clonotype. V usage is TRBV6-1 and J usage is TRBJ2-7, with 7 bases matching TRBD2. Germline values: CDR1 MNHNS, CDR2 SASEGT. The CDR3 contains 14 residues. The V and J ends lost 5 bases and 4 bases, in that order; junction bases with no gene match: 8. CDR3 residues: CASSYSAGEYEQYF. In nucleotides, the CDR3 is TGTGCCAGCAGTTATTCCGCGGGAGAATACGAGCAGTACTTC.

This clonotype was counted a few times. V and J are TRBV9 and TRBJ2-7; maybe TRBD2 (7 bases). The germline V gene has CDR1 SGDLS and CDR2 YYNGEE. The CDR3 runs to 15 residues. The germline V and J ends were trimmed by 0 bases and 2 bases, with 12 bases remaining between them. CDR3 sequence (DNA): TGTGCCAGCAGCGTAGCAGGGGAGGGGCCCTACGAGCAGTACTTC. Its translation is CASSVAGEGPYEQYF.

This clonotype was observed a handful of times. The genes are TRBV12-3 or TRBV12-4 and TRBJ2-7, with 7 bases aligning to TRBD2. This CDR3 spans 17 amino acids. The ends lost 2 bases at V and 2 bases at J; junction bases unmatched: 12. The CDR3 spells CASSLWLADPPTYEQYF. In nucleotides, the CDR3 is TGTGCCAGCAGTTTATGGCTAGCGGATCCGCCCACCTACGAGCAGTACTTC.

This clonotype showed up many times. V is TRBV7-2 and J is TRBJ2-1; perhaps TRBD2 as D (6 bases). The CDR3 runs to 14 residues. Trimming took off 1 base at V and 8 bases at J, with 12 bases between the two ends. CDR1 is SGHTA, CDR2 FQGNSA, per germline. The CDR3 loop is CASSLVGSGDEQFF. The CDR3 coding sequence is TGTGCCAGCAGCTTAGTGGGTAGCGGCGATGAGCAGTTCTTC. The variable domain in full, completed from reference TRBV7-2 and TRBJ2-1, reads GAGVSQSPSNKVTEKGKDVELRCDPISGHTALYWYRQSLGQGLEFLIYFQGNSAPDKSGLPSDRFSAERTGGSVSTLTIQRTQQEDSAVYLCASSLVGSGDEQFFGPGTRLTVL.